The entry below gives a single T cell receptor (beta chain) sequence along with its context. No antigen is known for it. Per-base qualities were not stored, and no clone one base away is much larger. V drops 2 bases and J drops 4 bases, leaving 14 bases in between. Sequences MNHEY (CDR1) and SMNVEV (CDR2) are obtained from the germline V gene (reference sequence). The CDR3 numbers 16 residues from cysteine through phenylalanine. The read is trimmed to its CDR3 DNA, 48 bases read in frame from base 1. The library was produced with the immunoSEQ multiplex PCR assay. For the multiplex PCR, a mixture combining 60 forward primers for TCR Vbeta segments and 13 reverse primers for TCR Jbeta segments was used. The CDR3 region of rearranged TCR beta genes was amplified from genomic DNA by a multiplex PCR assay. The amplified TCR beta libraries were sequenced on the Illumina HiSeq System as 87-base-pair reads. The authors processed their data as follows. Across the roughly 640 repertoires, a later analysis counted roughly 84 million unique TCR beta chains, roughly 11 million of which were shared by at least two donors. A nearest-neighbor algorithm error-corrected the raw reads and collapsed the reads into unique sequences, merging closely related sequences to remove PCR and sequencing errors. CDR3 sequences were aligned to IMGT reference sequences to assign V, D and J gene segments. For a sequence to be retained, a match of at least six nucleotides to both a V gene segment and a J gene segment was required. A rearrangement was called productive if the CDR3 had no stop codons and remained in frame with V and J, and every other rearrangement was called non-productive. Following IMGT convention, CDR3 was defined as the stretch from the second conserved V-encoded cysteine to the conserved J-encoded phenylalanine. Sequences without an unambiguous match to a single V gene segment were excluded from the earlier analysis of approximately 600 of the donors. An earlier analysis of under 750 of the donors called V segments functional above 56.7% productive rearrangements and segregating when the between-donor standard deviation exceeded 5%. A statistical classification framework was built for diagnosing cytomegalovirus status from the catalog of TCR beta chain sequences. A later analysis assigned V and J genes by comparing TCR nucleotide sequences with IMGT/GENE-DB human TR gene sequences. A later analysis assigned CDR3 sequences and most-parsimonious VDJ recombination scenarios with the TCRdist pipeline. A later analysis defined each TCR beta chain by its CDR3 amino acid sequence plus V-gene family, and excluded reads lacking a unique V-gene family. In a later analysis, approximately 590 highly shared, low-generation-probability nucleotide sequences were removed to address suspected cross-contamination and a sequencing artifact. In a later analysis, a clonal expansion index was calculated for each public chain from normalized within-repertoire ranks of inferred template counts. Generation probabilities in a later analysis came from a VDJ recombination model fitted to out-of-frame rearrangements, and those results were checked against IGoR. A later analysis scored TCR-TCR, TCR-HLA and TCR-CMV co-occurrence with hypergeometric tests, applying a repertoire-size bias correction to TCR pairs. False discovery rates were estimated in a later analysis by permuting HLA or CMV assignments 20 times. In a later analysis, co-occurring TCRs were grouped with DBSCAN, and TCRdist sequence similarity was added when clustering was performed within HLA-allele-positive subsets. Repertoires with fewer than 30,000 or more than 120,000 public chains were left out of co-occurrence clustering, as were four to six repertoires with anomalous nucleotide sharing. Here the immuneACCESS table is served through TCRdb, limited to in-frame sequences with V and J called. Missing clones are a known gap in these copies; in checked studies unresolved V genes cover under half, and the rest lacks a known reason. V and J calls and clone size are as listed in that table; D and trimming were resolved from the DNA. Recorded for this sample are around 150,000 clones; approximately 78% of them occurred a single time. 0.95% to 1% of the sample rests with the top ten.

This entry is derived from a study of cytomegalovirus exposure and HLA in healthy donors (TCRdb year 2017). Regarding the complete study: An earlier analysis of roughly 500 of the donors reported 250 to 300 Gb of sequence data and 120 million or so unique TCR beta sequences from 150 million to 200 million T cells. Along with the roughly 670-subject first cohort, a separate validation cohort of over 90 different subjects was used. The study was designed to test whether signatures of past pathogen exposure could be identified by cataloging public T cell receptors. Roughly five DR-DQ haplotypes were treated as single units for association and clustering because of strong linkage in the cohort. Using immunosequencing, the study profiled T cell repertoires from roughly 650 subjects and related those repertoires to cytomegalovirus serostatus. A later analysis re-examined previously published TCR beta repertoires from roughly 650 donors and added high-resolution HLA genotyping to investigate patterns of TCR occurrence. Alongside the repertoire data, information on donor age, sex, ethnicity and CMV serostatus was compiled. The later analysis used no new phenotypic data to find candidate immune exposures, relying instead on TCR beta sequences and their occurrence across donors. All discovery cohort repertoires had been generated using a single sequencing platform. Of the 300 to 450 genotyped donors, roughly 76% were placed in the genetic ancestry cluster associated with self-reported Caucasian donors. Roughly 300 gigabases of sequencing data and approximately 91 million unique TCR sequences made up an early release that covered roughly 670 HLA-typed donors. In an earlier analysis of roughly 600 of the donors, high-throughput TCR beta sequencing was used to judge whether each TCR beta V gene segment behaved as functional or pseudogenic. The number of typed donors differed by locus: about 620-640 for A, B, C, DRB1 and DQB1; some 500 for DQA1; some 610 for DPA1; and approximately 450 for DPB1. Among about 400 genotyped donors of the cohort, an average of roughly 230,000 unique TCR beta nucleotide sequences was sequenced per donor, of which roughly 17% were non-productive. HLA typing covered class I and class II loci at four-digit resolution. High-throughput TCR immunosequencing, statistical association of individual TCRs with disease status, and machine learning were combined to predict cytomegalovirus infection status. Genome-wide SNP genotypes for about 55% of the roughly 670 donors were used in a later genetic analysis, which treated that subset as a discovery cohort.

What the work shows at the level of the full study, not this receptor alone: The classifier was reported to diagnose cytomegalovirus status with high specificity and sensitivity in both the original and validation cohorts. The authors suggested that the approach could potentially be generalized to other disease states and immunological phenotypes. Only TCR beta chains were sequenced in this cohort, and the absence of alpha or paired-chain data limited detectable features. A later analysis found that HLA-associated TCR beta chains were more clonally expanded and had lower generation probabilities than equally common non-associated chains. An association between a missense DCLRE1C variant and V-gene and J-gene trimming of TCR beta chains was found in a later genetic analysis and replicated in an independent cohort. In a later analysis, the rate of TCR association differed among HLA loci, with DRB1 alleles having the most associated TCRs and HLA-C alleles having the fewest. The only immune exposure information available for the cohort was CMV serostatus. Most TCR sequences were observed very rarely across donors, whereas some public TCRs were present in many individuals. In vitro tests confirmed that a few of the cytomegalovirus-associated TCR beta chains recognize cytomegalovirus antigens. A group of highly shared sequence variants was considered likely to be a technical artifact of the sequencing pipeline. Sequencing depth was assumed to be roughly uniform across donors in the presence/absence analyses, though that assumption may not hold. A further reported finding was that TCR beta sequences accurately predicted the HLA-A and HLA-B alleles for most subjects in the first cohort. When HLA alleles, especially DR and DQ, strongly co-occurred, TCR associations were difficult to assign to individual alleles. An earlier analysis of some 590 of the donors showed that most TCR beta V segments appeared in productive rearrangements either about 87% or about 30% of the time, which broadly matched IMGT annotations. In the study, around 160 TCR beta chains were listed as associated with cytomegalovirus. Most CMV-associated TCR beta chains appeared to be HLA-restricted in a later analysis, and the HLA associations seemed to be driven largely by CMV exposure. According to a later analysis, parvovirus B19, influenza, CMV and Epstein-Barr virus appeared linked to several top co-occurrence clusters. Specific HLA alleles were associated with over 15,000 TCR beta sequences at a false discovery rate of 0.05 in a later analysis. A later genetic analysis reported fewer N-insertions in productive TCRs among donors in an Asian-associated ancestry cluster than the approximately 700-donor mean. Because HLA typing was missing for some donors at each locus, association tests included only the typed subset. Linkage disequilibrium might explain the correlated functional status among segregating V segments, but an unknown experimental factor could not be ruled out. Approximately 16 rarely observed V segments, including chromosome 9 orphons, were excluded from the earlier analysis of about 610 of the donors because counts were too low. The 87-base-pair reads could not distinguish some IMGT-functional V segments, including TRBV6-2 and TRBV6-3, so those segments were excluded.

In total, approximately 690 healthy bone marrow donors made up the cohort. At the time of sampling, all cohort members were nominally healthy, though unrecorded immune exposures were likely present. The donor was CMV seropositive and was included in the group of some 290 seropositive cohort members. A peripheral blood sample was collected from each donor, and TCR beta sequencing was performed on peripheral blood mononuclear cells. The Qiagen DNeasy Blood Extraction Kit was used to extract genomic DNA from the blood cell samples. The sequence joins TRBV27 to TRBJ2-2; the D gene is perhaps TRBD2, on 6 matching bases. The sample consisted of PBMCs. The TCR comes from a girl aged 2 to 10 in good health and CMV-seropositive. CDR3 sequence: CASSLRSGVPTGELFF. The bases read TGTGCCAGCAGTTTACGGTCGGGAGTTCCCACCGGGGAGCTGTTTTTT.